This TCR beta chain was recorded in a study of regulatory dendritic cells for organ transplantation. Trimming stripped 0 bases from V and 5 bases from J, with 5 bases between. This CDR3 contains 13 residues. Germline V gene lookup returns CDR1 ENHRY and CDR2 SYGVKD. As regards this clone: The antigen is not known.

Sequencing was performed with immunoSEQ multiplex PCR; in TCRdb, only in-frame clones are kept and a portion is missing. The table shows 25,000 to 30,000 clones, with 82% occurring only once. Study observations and caveats: Regulatory dendritic cells appeared to expand memory CD8+ clones less than mature ones.

CD4+ or CD8+ T cells were sorted as naive CD45RA+ or memory CD45RO+. Sequenced: naive CD4+ T cells from blood. Subset reported: CD45RA+ naive T cells. The chain uses TRBV10-3 and TRBJ1-5; D remains ambiguous. This receptor was identified in a human donor in good health. In DNA, the CDR3 is TGTGCCATCAGTGAGTCGGCAGATCAGCCCCAGCATTTT. Amino acids: CAISESADQPQHF.